Below are 20 T cell receptor beta chains sequenced from a single sample in a study of Ad26.COV2.S vaccination and SARS-CoV-2 variants. The repertoire was sequenced with immunoSEQ multiplex PCR; TCRdb's copy has only in-frame clones and lacks some. The repertoire consists of approximately 300,000 clones, with about 82% occurring once and the leading ten covering around 2.2%. Treatment of the sample: around 19 received Ad26.COV2.S at low or high dose, single or two shots; a few received placebo; per-sample allocation not given. It was on day 63 after the first vaccine or placebo injection that samples were taken. Sample: peripheral blood, taken in a trial of Ad26.COV2.S vaccine versus placebo. Source of these receptors: a person aged 18-60 years who received the Ad26.COV2.S COVID-19 vaccine or a placebo.

The DNA for the CDR3 is TGTGCCAGCAGCCAACCGGGACAGGGTGTCAATGAGCAGTTCTTC. The encoded protein is CASSQPGQGVNEQFF. V and J are TRBV5-5 and TRBJ2-1; 9 nucleotides agree with TRBD1. Germline trimming cut 4 bases from V and 6 bases from J; bases unmatched to any gene: 8. Germline CDR1 reads SGHKS; CDR2 reads YYEKEE (reference sequence). The CDR3 contains 15 residues.

The J gene is TRBJ1-4, the V gene TRBV25-1; D uncertain. Germline lookup yields CDR1 MGHDK and CDR2 SYGVNS. V gave up 3 bases and J gave up 7 bases, with 15 bases separating them. This CDR3 comprises 15 residues. CDR3 region: CASSDVGGSGEKLFF. CDR3 nucleotide sequence: TGTGCCAGCAGTGACGTCGGCGGCTCCGGTGAAAAACTGTTTTTT.

This chain connects TRBV7-9 to TRBJ1-1, with 9 bases aligning to TRBD1. V gave up 1 base and J gave up 6 bases; unmatched junction bases: 6. This CDR3 has 15 amino acids. CDR1 is SEHNR, CDR2 FQNEAQ, per germline (reference sequence). The chain's CDR3 is CASSLVDRGFSEAFF. The DNA of the CDR3 is TGTGCCAGCAGCTTAGTCGACAGGGGGTTCTCTGAAGCTTTCTTT.

The chain joins TRBV5-4 to TRBJ1-2; D remains ambiguous. The CDR3 is made up of 13 amino acids. V was cut by 0 bases and J by 3 bases, with 6 bases left in between. The germline V gene encodes CDR1 SGHNT and CDR2 YYREEE (reference sequence). CDR3 in amino acids: CASSLARDYGYTF. CDR3 nucleotide sequence: TGTGCCAGCAGCTTGGCCCGGGACTATGGCTACACCTTC.

The gene calls are TRBV4-1 and TRBJ1-4; TRBD1 aligns across 8 bases. The V and J ends lost 0 bases and 7 bases, in that order; junction bases with no gene match: 7. In germline, CDR1 is MGHRA, CDR2 YSYEKL. CDR3 length: 16 residues. In DNA, the CDR3 is TGCGCCAGCAGCCAAGAAGGGCAGGGGGCTGGTGAAAAACTGTTTTTT. As protein: CASSQEGQGAGEKLFF.

The V and J genes are TRBV11-2 and TRBJ2-7; D gene unclear. The ends were cut back, 2 bases at V and 1 base at J, with 18 bases in the middle. The CDR3 has 17 residues. Germline lookup yields CDR1 SGHAT and CDR2 FQNNGV. The chain's CDR3 is CASSLPSESFPSYEQYF. DNA of the CDR3: TGTGCCAGCAGCTTACCATCGGAGAGTTTTCCGTCCTACGAGCAGTACTTC. Filled out from reference TRBV11-2 and TRBJ2-7, the complete variable domain reads EAGVAQSPRYKIIEKRQSVAFWCNPISGHATLYWYQQILGQGPKLLIQFQNNGVVDDSQLPKDRFSAERLKGVDSTLKIQPAKLEDSAVYLCASSLPSESFPSYEQYFGPGTRLTVT.

This rearrangement joins TRBV27 to TRBJ2-7; TRBD2 matches 8 bases. The CDR3 length is 14 residues. The V gene end was trimmed by 6 bases and the J gene end by 1 base; junction bases not matched to a gene: 5. Per the germline V gene, CDR1 is MNHEY and CDR2 is SMNVEV (reference sequence). The CDR3 loop is CASRAGGASYEQYF. CDR3 in DNA: TGTGCCAGCAGGGCCGGGGGGGCGTCCTACGAGCAGTACTTC.

The chain recombines TRBV5-1 with TRBJ1-4; possibly TRBD1 for D (6 bases). Deletions cut 5 bases from V and 0 bases from J, with 11 bases between. Germline assignment: CDR1 SGHRS and CDR2 YFSETQ. The CDR3 has 15 residues. The CDR3 region has the DNA TGCGCCAGCAGGCAGGACAGTGCAACTAATGAAAAACTGTTTTTT. This gives the protein CASRQDSATNEKLFF.

The genes are TRBV24-1 and TRBJ1-4; D unresolved. Trimming removed 4 bases at V and 3 bases at J, with 8 bases between. The germline gives CDR1 KGHDR, CDR2 SFDVKD. CDR3 length: 14 amino acids. In nucleotides, the CDR3 is TGTGCCACCAGTGAGGCAGGACCTAATGAAAAACTGTTTTTT. It translates to CATSEAGPNEKLFF.

The chain couples TRBV6-5 to TRBJ1-6, with 8 nucleotides matching TRBD1. V gave up 6 bases and J gave up 10 bases; unmatched junction bases: 5. The CDR3 loop spans 13 amino acids. Germline V gives CDR1 MNHEY, CDR2 SVGAGI. CDR3 region: CASRGQGMSPLHF. CDR3 nucleotide sequence: TGTGCCAGCAGAGGACAGGGAATGTCACCCCTCCACTTT.

The gene calls are TRBV6-2 or TRBV6-3 and TRBJ1-5, with unresolved D. The CDR3 covers 13 residues. Germline V gives CDR1 MNHEY, CDR2 SVGEGT. The V end lost 5 bases, the J end lost 0 bases, and 5 bases lay between the germline ends. The CDR3 region is CASSVNSNQPQHF. DNA of the CDR3: TGTGCCAGCAGTGTTAATAGCAATCAGCCCCAGCATTTT.

For this clone: At one boundary the junction diverges from the germline segment, which might be a read error. The chain carries TRBV6-6 and TRBJ1-1, with D maybe TRBD1 (5 bases). The V gene's germline CDR1 is MNHNY and CDR2 SVGAGI (reference sequence). The CDR3 totals 16 residues. CDR3 amino acids: CASSDSRGGLNTEAFF. CDR3 sequence (DNA): TGTGCCAGCAGTGACTCTAGGGGCGGATTAAACACTGAAGCTTTCTTT.

The chain uses TRBV14 and TRBJ2-5; the match to TRBD1 covers 9 bases. CDR1 SGHDN and CDR2 FVKESK come from the germline V gene. The CDR3 covers 14 residues. J was trimmed by 1 base and V by 4 bases; bases with no gene match: 1. The CDR3 DNA follows: TGTGCCAGCAGCCGGGACAGGGTCCAAGAGACCCAGTACTTC. Protein product: CASSRDRVQETQYF. Variable domain in full (rest from reference TRBV14 and TRBJ2-5): EAGVTQFPSHSVIEKGQTVTLRCDPISGHDNLYWYRRVMGKEIKFLLHFVKESKQDESGMPNNRFLAERTGGTYSTLKVQPAELEDSGVYFCASSRDRVQETQYFGPGTRLLVL.

The V gene is TRBV3-1 (or the pseudogene TRBV3-2), the J gene TRBJ2-7; TRBD1 is a possible D gene (5 bases). The CDR3 extends over 14 amino acids. V was shortened by 4 bases and J by 7 bases, with 17 bases between the two germline ends. Per germline, CDR1 LGHDT and CDR2 YNNKEL (reference sequence). CDR3 nucleotides: TGTGCCAGCAGCCCTACAGTCAGGGTAAGAGAGCAGTACTTC. Amino acid sequence: CASSPTVRVREQYF.

The J gene is TRBJ1-5, the V gene TRBV6-6, with TRBD1 matching over 7 bases. This CDR3 comprises 16 residues. The V gene's germline CDR1 is MNHNY and CDR2 SVGAGI (reference sequence). With V trimmed by 5 bases and J by 6 bases, 13 bases remained unmatched. CDR3 loop: CASSKGTDRDVQPQHF. CDR3 in DNA: TGTGCCAGCAGTAAAGGGACAGACAGGGACGTTCAGCCCCAGCATTTT.

The chain links TRBV18 to TRBJ1-1; 9 bases match TRBD1. The CDR3 length is 16 residues. The germline CDR1 and CDR2 sequences are KGHSH and LQKENI. V gave up 4 bases and J gave up 0 bases; unmatched junction bases: 6. CDR3 in amino acids: CASSLRTGAMNTEAFF. The CDR3, as DNA: TGTGCCAGCTCACTCCGGACAGGGGCCATGAACACTGAAGCTTTCTTT.

The rearrangement uses TRBV2 and TRBJ2-7, with D unresolved. CDR3 length: 14 residues. CDR1 is SNHLY, CDR2 FYNNEI, per germline. Deletions cut 7 bases from V and 0 bases from J, with 13 bases between. CDR3 in amino acids: CASMSRLSSYEQYF. CDR3 coding DNA: TGTGCCAGCATGTCCAGACTGAGCTCCTACGAGCAGTACTTC.

The chain recombines TRBV28 with TRBJ2-2; D gene ambiguous. V was trimmed by 7 bases and J by 4 bases, leaving 10 bases between them. The CDR3 has 13 residues. From germline, CDR1 is MDHEN and CDR2 SYDVKM. The CDR3, as DNA: TGTGCCAGCAATTCCCCTGGCACCGGGGAGCTGTTTTTT. This codes for CASNSPGTGELFF.

The chain has TRBV11-2 and TRBJ2-1; TRBD2 aligns across 8 bases. With 4 bases clipped from V and 4 bases from J, the junction kept 9 bases outside the gene matches. Germline V gene data show CDR1 as SGHAT and CDR2 as FQNNGV. This CDR3 is 16 amino acids long. The CDR3 nucleotides are TGTGCCAGCAGCTCCCGTGATAGCGGGACTTACAATGAGCAGTTCTTC. Protein product: CASSSRDSGTYNEQFF.

The CDR3 DNA sequence: TGTGCCAGCAGTTTAATACTCAATCAGCCCCAGCATTTT. Protein: CASSLILNQPQHF. The rearrangement joins TRBV6-1 to TRBJ1-5; D ambiguous. Germline V gene lookup returns CDR1 MNHNS and CDR2 SASEGT. V was cut by 5 bases and J by 3 bases, with 8 bases left in between. The CDR3 has 13 residues.